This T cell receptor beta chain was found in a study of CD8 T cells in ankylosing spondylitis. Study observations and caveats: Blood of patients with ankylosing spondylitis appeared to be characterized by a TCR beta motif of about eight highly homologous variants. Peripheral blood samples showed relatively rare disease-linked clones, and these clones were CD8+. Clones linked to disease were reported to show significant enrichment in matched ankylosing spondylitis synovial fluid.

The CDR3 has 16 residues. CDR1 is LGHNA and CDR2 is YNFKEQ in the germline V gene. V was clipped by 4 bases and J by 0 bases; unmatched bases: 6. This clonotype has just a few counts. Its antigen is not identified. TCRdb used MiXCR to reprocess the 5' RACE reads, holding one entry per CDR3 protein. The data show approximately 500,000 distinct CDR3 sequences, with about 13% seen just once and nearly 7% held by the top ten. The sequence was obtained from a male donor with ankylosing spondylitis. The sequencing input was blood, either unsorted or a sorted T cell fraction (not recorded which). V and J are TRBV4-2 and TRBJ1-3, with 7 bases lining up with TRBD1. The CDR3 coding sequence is TGTGCCAGCAGCCGTCAGTGGGACAGCTCTGGAAACACCATATATTTT. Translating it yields CASSRQWDSSGNTIYF.